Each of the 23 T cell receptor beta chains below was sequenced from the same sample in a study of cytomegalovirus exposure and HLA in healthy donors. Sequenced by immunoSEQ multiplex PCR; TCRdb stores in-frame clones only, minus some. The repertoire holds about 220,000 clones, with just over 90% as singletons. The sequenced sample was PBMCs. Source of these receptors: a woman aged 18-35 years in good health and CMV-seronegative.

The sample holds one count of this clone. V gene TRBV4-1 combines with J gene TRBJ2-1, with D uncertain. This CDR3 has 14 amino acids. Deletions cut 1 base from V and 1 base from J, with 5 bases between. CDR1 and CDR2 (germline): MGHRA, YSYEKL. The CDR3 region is CASSQVQSYNEQFF. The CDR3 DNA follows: TGCGCCAGCAGCCAAGTTCAGTCCTACAATGAGCAGTTCTTC.

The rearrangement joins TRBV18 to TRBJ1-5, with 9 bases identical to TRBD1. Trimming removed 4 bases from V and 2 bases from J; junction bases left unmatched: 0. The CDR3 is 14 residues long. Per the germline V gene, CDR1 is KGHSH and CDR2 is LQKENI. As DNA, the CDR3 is TGTGCCAGCTCACGGGACAGGGGCAATCAGCCCCAGCATTTT. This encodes CASSRDRGNQPQHF. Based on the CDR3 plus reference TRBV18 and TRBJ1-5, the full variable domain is NAGVMQNPRHLVRRRGQEARLRCSPMKGHSHVYWYRQLPEEGLKFMVYLQKENIIDESGMPKERFSAEFPKEGPSILRIQQVVRGDSAAYFCASSRDRGNQPQHFGDGTRLSIL.

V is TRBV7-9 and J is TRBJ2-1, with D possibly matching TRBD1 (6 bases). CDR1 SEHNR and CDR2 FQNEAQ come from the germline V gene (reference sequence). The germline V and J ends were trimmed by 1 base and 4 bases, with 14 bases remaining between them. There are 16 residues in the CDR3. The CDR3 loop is CASSLVVGAGYNEQFF. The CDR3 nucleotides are TGTGCCAGCAGCTTAGTTGTGGGGGCTGGGTACAATGAGCAGTTCTTC.

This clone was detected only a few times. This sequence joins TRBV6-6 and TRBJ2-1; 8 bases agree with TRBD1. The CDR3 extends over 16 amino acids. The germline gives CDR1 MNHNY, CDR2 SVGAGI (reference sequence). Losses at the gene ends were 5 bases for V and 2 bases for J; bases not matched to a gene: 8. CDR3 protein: CASSPRQGRTYNEQFF. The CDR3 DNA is TGTGCCAGCAGTCCCCGACAGGGGCGAACCTACAATGAGCAGTTCTTC.

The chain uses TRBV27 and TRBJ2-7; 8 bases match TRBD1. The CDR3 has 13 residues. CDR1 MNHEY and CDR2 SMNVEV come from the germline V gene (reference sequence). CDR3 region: CPTSRDRRGEQYF. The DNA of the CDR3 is TGTCCCACTTCAAGGGACAGGCGGGGCGAGCAGTACTTC.

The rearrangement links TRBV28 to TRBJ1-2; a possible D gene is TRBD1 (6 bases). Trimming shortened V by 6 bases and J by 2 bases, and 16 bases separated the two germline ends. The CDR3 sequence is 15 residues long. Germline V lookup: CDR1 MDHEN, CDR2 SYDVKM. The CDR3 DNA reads TGTGCCAGCAGCCCAGGGGTAGGCGACAACTATGGCTACACCTTC. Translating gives CASSPGVGDNYGYTF.

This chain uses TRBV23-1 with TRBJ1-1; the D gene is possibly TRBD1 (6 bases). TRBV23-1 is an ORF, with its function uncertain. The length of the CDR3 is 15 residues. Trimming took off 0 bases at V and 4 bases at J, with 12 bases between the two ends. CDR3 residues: CASSQSGTQFTEAFF. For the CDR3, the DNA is TGCGCCAGCAGTCAATCGGGGACACAGTTCACTGAAGCTTTCTTT.

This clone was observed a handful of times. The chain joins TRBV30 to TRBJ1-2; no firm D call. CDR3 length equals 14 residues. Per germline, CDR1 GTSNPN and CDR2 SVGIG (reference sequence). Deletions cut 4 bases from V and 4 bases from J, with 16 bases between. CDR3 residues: CAWTRTRVTYGYTF. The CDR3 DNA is TGTGCCTGGACCCGTACCCGGGTCACCTATGGCTACACCTTC. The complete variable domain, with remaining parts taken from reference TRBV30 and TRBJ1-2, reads SQTIHQWPATLVQPVGSPLSLECTVEGTSNPNLYWYRQAAGRGLQLLFYSVGIGQISSEVPQNLSASRPQDRQFILSSKKLLLSDSGFYLCAWTRTRVTYGYTFGSGTRLTVV.

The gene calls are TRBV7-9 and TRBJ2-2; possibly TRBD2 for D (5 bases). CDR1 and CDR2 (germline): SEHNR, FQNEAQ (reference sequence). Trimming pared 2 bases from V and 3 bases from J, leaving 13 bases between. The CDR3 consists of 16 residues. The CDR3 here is CASSLSSGIYTGELFF. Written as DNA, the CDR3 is TGTGCCAGCAGCTTATCCTCCGGGATTTACACCGGGGAGCTGTTTTTT.

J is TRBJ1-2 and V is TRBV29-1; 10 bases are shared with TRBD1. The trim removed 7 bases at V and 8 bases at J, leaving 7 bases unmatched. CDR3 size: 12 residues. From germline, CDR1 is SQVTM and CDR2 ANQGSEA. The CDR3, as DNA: TGCAGCGCCGGGGGACAGGGGAACGGCTACACCTTC. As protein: CSAGGQGNGYTF.

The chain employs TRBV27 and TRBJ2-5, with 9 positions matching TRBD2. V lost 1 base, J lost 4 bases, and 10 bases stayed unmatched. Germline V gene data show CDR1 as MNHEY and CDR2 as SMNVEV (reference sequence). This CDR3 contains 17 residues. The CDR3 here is CASSLLSLAGGTETQYF. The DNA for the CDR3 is TGTGCCAGCAGTTTATTATCTCTCGCGGGAGGGACAGAGACCCAGTACTTC.

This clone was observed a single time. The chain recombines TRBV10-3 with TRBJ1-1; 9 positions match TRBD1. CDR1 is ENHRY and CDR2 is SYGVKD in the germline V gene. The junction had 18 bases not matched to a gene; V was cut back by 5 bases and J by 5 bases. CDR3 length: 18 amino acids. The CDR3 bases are TGTGCCATCAGTTCTCCGGGACAGGGCCATTCAGGGGGGACTGAAGCTTTCTTT. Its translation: CAISSPGQGHSGGTEAFF.

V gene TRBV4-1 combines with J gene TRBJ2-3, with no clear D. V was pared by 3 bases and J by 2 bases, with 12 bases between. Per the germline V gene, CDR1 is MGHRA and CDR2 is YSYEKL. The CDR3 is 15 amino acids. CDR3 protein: CASSHPIPITDTQYF. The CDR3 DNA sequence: TGCGCCAGCAGCCACCCAATTCCTATCACAGATACGCAGTATTTT.

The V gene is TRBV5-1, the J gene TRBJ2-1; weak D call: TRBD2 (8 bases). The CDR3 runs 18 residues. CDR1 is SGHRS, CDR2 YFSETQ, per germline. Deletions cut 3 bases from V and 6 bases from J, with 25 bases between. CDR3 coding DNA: TGCGCCAGCAGCTCCGACCGGGAGGGGGCTTTAATGTCCAATGAGCAGTTCTTC. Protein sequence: CASSSDREGALMSNEQFF. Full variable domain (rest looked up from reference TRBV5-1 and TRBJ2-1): KAGVTQTPRYLIKTRGQQVTLSCSPISGHRSVSWYQQTPGQGLQFLFEYFSETQRNKGNFPGRFSGRQFSNSRSEMNVSTLELGDSALYLCASSSDREGALMSNEQFFGPGTRLTVL.

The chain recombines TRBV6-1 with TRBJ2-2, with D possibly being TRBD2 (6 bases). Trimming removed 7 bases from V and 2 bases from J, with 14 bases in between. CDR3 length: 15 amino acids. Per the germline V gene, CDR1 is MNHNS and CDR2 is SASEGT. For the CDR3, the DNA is TGTGCCAGCATTTTATTGGGACTTAACACCGGGGAGCTGTTTTTT. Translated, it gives CASILLGLNTGELFF.

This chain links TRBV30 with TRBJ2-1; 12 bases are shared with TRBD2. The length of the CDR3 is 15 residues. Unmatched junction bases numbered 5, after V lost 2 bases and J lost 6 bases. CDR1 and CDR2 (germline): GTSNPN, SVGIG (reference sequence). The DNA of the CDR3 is TGTGCCTGGAGTCTAGGACTAGCGGGGCTCAATGAGCAGTTCTTC. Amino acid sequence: CAWSLGLAGLNEQFF.

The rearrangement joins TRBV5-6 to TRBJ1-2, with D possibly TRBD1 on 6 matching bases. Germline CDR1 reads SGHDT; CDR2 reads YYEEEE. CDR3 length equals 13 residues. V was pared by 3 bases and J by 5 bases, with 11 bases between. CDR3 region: CASSSTGNYGYTF. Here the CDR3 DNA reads TGTGCCAGCAGCTCCACAGGGAATTATGGCTACACCTTC.

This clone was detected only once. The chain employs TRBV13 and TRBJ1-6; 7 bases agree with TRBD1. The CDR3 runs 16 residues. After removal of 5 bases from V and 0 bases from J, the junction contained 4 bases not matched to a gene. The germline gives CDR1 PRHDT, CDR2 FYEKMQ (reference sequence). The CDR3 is CASSPTGSSYNSPLHF. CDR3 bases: TGTGCCAGCAGCCCGACAGGGAGCTCCTATAATTCACCCCTCCACTTT.

CDR3 nucleotide sequence: TGTGCCAGCAGCCAGAGGGGACAGGCTAACACTGAAGCTTTCTTT. Amino acid sequence: CASSQRGQANTEAFF. The V gene is TRBV11-2, the J gene TRBJ1-1; 8 nucleotides line up with TRBD1. CDR1 and CDR2 from the germline V gene are SGHAT and FQNNGV. V dropped 5 bases and J dropped 2; count of bases not matched to a gene: 7. The CDR3 is 15 residues long.

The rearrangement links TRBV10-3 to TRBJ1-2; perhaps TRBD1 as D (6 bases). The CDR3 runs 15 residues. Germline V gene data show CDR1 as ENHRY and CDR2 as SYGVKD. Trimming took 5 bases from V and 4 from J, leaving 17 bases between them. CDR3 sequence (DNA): TGTGCCATCAGTTTATCCGGGACACAATTCTATGGCTACACCTTC. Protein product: CAISLSGTQFYGYTF.

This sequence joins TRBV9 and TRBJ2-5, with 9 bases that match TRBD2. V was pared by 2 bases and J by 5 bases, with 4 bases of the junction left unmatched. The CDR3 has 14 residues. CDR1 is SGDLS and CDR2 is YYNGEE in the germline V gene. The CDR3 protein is CASSVRTSDETQYF. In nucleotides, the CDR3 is TGTGCCAGCAGCGTTAGGACTAGCGATGAGACCCAGTACTTC. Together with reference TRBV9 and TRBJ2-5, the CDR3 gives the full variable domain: DSGVTQTPKHLITATGQRVTLRCSPRSGDLSVYWYQQSLDQGLQFLIQYYNGEERAKGNILERFSAQQFPDLHSELNLSSLELGDSALYFCASSVRTSDETQYFGPGTRLLVL.

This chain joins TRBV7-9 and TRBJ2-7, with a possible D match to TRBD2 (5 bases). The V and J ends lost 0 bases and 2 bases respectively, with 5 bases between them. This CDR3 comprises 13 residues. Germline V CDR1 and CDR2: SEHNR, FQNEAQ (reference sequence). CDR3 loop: CASSLAEAYEQYF. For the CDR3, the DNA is TGTGCCAGCAGCTTAGCGGAGGCCTACGAGCAGTACTTC.

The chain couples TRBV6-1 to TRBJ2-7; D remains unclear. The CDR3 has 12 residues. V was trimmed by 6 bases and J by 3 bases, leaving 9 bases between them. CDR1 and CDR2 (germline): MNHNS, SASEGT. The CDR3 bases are TGTGCCAGCAGCAATCATTTCTACGAGCAGTACTTC. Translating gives CASSNHFYEQYF.